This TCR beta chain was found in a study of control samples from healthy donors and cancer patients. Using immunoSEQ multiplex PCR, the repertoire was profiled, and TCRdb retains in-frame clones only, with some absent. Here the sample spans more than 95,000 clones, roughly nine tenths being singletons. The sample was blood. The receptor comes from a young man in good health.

This chain's CDR3 is CASSQGLAGGPAKNIQYF. The CDR3 DNA reads TGTGCCAGCAGCCAGGGACTAGCGGGAGGGCCGGCCAAAAACATTCAGTACTTC. This chain uses TRBV3-1 (or the pseudogene TRBV3-2) with TRBJ2-4; 16 bases fit TRBD2. Germline CDR1 LGHDT, CDR2 YNNKEL (reference sequence). With 3 bases clipped from V and 1 base from J, the junction kept 3 bases outside the gene matches. The CDR3 length is 18 residues.